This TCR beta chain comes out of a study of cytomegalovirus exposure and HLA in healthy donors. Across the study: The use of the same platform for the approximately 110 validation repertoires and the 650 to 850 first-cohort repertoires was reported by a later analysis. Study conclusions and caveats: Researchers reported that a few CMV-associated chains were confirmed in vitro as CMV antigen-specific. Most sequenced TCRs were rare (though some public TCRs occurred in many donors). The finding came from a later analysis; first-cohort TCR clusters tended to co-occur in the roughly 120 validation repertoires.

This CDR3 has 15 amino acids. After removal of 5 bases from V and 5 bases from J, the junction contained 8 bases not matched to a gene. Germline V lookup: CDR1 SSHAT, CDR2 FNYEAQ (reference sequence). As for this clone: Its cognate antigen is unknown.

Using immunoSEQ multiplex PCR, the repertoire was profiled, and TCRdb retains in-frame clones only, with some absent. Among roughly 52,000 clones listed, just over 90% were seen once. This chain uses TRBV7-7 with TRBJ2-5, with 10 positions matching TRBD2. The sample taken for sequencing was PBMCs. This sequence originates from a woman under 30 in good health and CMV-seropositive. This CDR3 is CASSRGLAVMETQYF. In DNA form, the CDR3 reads TGTGCCAGCAGCCGCGGACTAGCGGTGATGGAGACCCAGTACTTC.